This T cell receptor beta chain was identified during a study of PD-1 blockade in classical Hodgkin lymphoma. TCRdb's copy holds only in-frame clones and misses some; the assay was immunoSEQ multiplex PCR. The data contain approximately 79,000 clones, 92% of them singletons. No patient escaped relapse after autologous stem cell transplantation, and brentuximab vedotin exposure varied. The CDR3 is 10 amino acids. The V gene's germline CDR1 is SNHLY and CDR2 FYNNEI. This clone came up once. Its antigen is currently unknown. Germline is not matched at one junction end, which may reflect a read error. Study conclusions and caveats: CD4+ TCR diversity rose significantly by C4D1, and CD8+ TCR diversity did not. Factors driving the repertoire differences, possibly disease activity or prior therapy, remain undefined.

V usage is TRBV2 and J usage is TRBJ2-7, with TRBD1 as a possible D gene (5 bases). This receptor was obtained from a human donor with classical Hodgkin lymphoma. The material sequenced was peripheral blood mononuclear cells (PBMCs), taken before the second cycle of nivolumab. The CDR3, as DNA: TGTGCCAGCAGCACCGGACAACCGGACTTC. Translated: CASSTGQPDF.